These 20 T cell receptor beta chains were sequenced from one sample in a study of molecular identifiers for immune sequencing clone quantification. Using its own MiXCR run on the PCR reads, TCRdb lists one record per CDR3 protein. The table shows about 640,000 distinct CDR3 sequences, with 15% to 20% occurring only once. Source material: naive CD8+ T cells from blood, with Jurkat cell RNA spiked in. As for subset: FACS-sorted CD8+CD4-CCR7+CD45RA+ naive T cells. Source of these receptors: a human donor in good health. Some libraries in this study had Jurkat cell RNA spiked in.

In DNA, the CDR3 is TGTGCCAGCAGTTTTGGGCAGGGAGGTGGCTACACCTTC. Its protein product is CASSFGQGGGYTF. This rearrangement joins TRBV27 to TRBJ1-2; possibly TRBD1 for D (5 bases). Per germline, CDR1 MNHEY and CDR2 SMNVEV (reference sequence). V dropped 3 bases and J dropped 7 bases, with 12 bases sitting between them. This CDR3 region has 13 residues.

This clonotype was seen only a few times. The chain links TRBV10-3 to TRBJ2-1, with D tentatively TRBD2 (7 bases). Trimming removed 2 bases from V and 9 bases from J, with 14 bases in between. Per the germline V gene, CDR1 is ENHRY and CDR2 is SYGVKD. This CDR3 has 14 amino acids. CDR3 in DNA: TGTGCCATCAGTGAGCCGAGGGGGGGCCGTGAGCAGTTCTTC. Translating gives CAISEPRGGREQFF.

To note about this clonotype: A read error may be the cause here, since a much bigger clone is one base away. The rearrangement uses TRBV19 and TRBJ2-5; D gene uncertain. CDR1 LNHDA and CDR2 SQIVND come from the germline V gene (reference sequence). This CDR3 contains 12 residues. This chain's CDR3 is CASSMDGEAQYF. CDR3 sequence (DNA): TGTGCCAGTAGTATGGACGGAGAGGCCCAGTACTTC.

Ten or more counts support this clonotype. V gene TRBV21-1 combines with J gene TRBJ2-2; the table gives TRBD1 as D, unverified against the DNA. TRBV21-1 corresponds to a pseudogene. The CDR3 spans 17 residues. CDR3 residues: CASTLGLCGANTGELFF. The DNA for the CDR3 is TGTGCCAGCACCCTTGGCCTGTGCGGAGCGAACACCGGGGAGCTGTTTTTT.

This clonotype was picked up many times. The V and J genes are TRBV27 and TRBJ2-1; the match to TRBD2 covers 10 bases. V dropped 5 bases and J dropped 9; count of bases not matched to a gene: 13. Looked up from germline, CDR1 is MNHEY and CDR2 is SMNVEV (reference sequence). The CDR3 is made up of 16 amino acids. CDR3 sequence reads: CASSSSSGSAWGEQFF. For the CDR3, the DNA is TGTGCCAGCAGTAGTTCTAGCGGGAGCGCTTGGGGTGAGCAGTTCTTC.

The chain is built from TRBV19 and TRBJ1-5; D is undetermined. This CDR3 is built from 15 residues. Germline CDR1 LNHDA, CDR2 SQIVND (reference sequence). V gave up 4 bases and J gave up 2 bases, with 12 bases separating them. CDR3 loop: CASSNVGVGNQPQHF. For the CDR3, the DNA is TGTGCCAGTAGTAACGTTGGGGTGGGCAATCAGCCCCAGCATTTT.

Ten or more counts support this clonotype. Sequence at one end of the junction differs from germline and may be a read error. The chain combines TRBV4-3 with TRBJ2-7; D is possibly TRBD2 (5 bases). Germline V gene lookup returns CDR1 LGHNA and CDR2 YSLEER. There are 14 residues in the CDR3. The CDR3 DNA follows: TGCGCCAGCAGCCAAGATCCCCTAGCTTATGGTCTTACCTTC. Encoded protein: CASSQDPLAYGLTF.

The V gene is TRBV20-1, the J gene TRBJ2-7; tentative D call: TRBD2 (5 bases). CDR3 length equals 19 residues. Trimming removed 1 base at V and 0 bases at J, with 25 bases between. Germline V CDR1 and CDR2: DFQATT, SNEGSKA (reference sequence). CDR3 residues: CSARVGPGKNRPSSYEQYF. DNA of the CDR3: TGCAGTGCTAGAGTTGGCCCGGGAAAAAATCGACCGAGCTCCTACGAGCAGTACTTC.

This clonotype has at least ten counts. The chain combines TRBV20-1 with TRBJ2-1; D remains ambiguous. Per germline, CDR1 DFQATT and CDR2 SNEGSKA (reference sequence). V was pared by 6 bases and J by 1 base, with 13 bases between. The CDR3 sequence is 14 residues long. Written as DNA, the CDR3 is TGCAGTGCCCCGGAATGGGGATCCTACAATGAGCAGTTCTTC. Amino acids: CSAPEWGSYNEQFF.

This clonotype was counted at least ten times. The chain links TRBV28 to TRBJ2-7, with 7 bases matching TRBD1. The V segment lost 7 bases and the J segment 2 bases; nucleotides outside the gene matches: 5. This CDR3 contains 13 residues. From germline, CDR1 is MDHEN and CDR2 SYDVKM. The CDR3 here is CASNGQATYEQYF. The CDR3 coding sequence is TGTGCCAGCAATGGACAGGCCACCTACGAGCAGTACTTC.

Concerning this clonotype itself: The germline gene is not matched at one end of the junction; a read error may be the cause. The chain carries TRBV7-9 and TRBJ1-2, with 7 positions matching TRBD1. This CDR3 is 16 amino acids long. The germline V gene encodes CDR1 SEHNR and CDR2 FQNEAQ (reference sequence). The CDR3, as DNA: TGTGCCAGCAGCTCCGCCCCCCACAGGGGTGGCTATGGCTACGCCTTC. Amino acids: CASSSAPHRGGYGYAF. Variable domain in full (rest from reference TRBV7-9 and TRBJ1-2): DTGVSQNPRHKITKRGQNVTFRCDPISEHNRLYWYRQTLGQGPEFLTYFQNEAQLEKSRLLSDRFSAERPKGSFSTLEIQRTEQGDSAMYLCASSSAPHRGGYGYAFGSGTRLTVV.

This clonotype was detected many times. The gene calls are TRBV20-1 and TRBJ1-5, with D unclear. This CDR3 spans 16 amino acids. The V end was cut by 0 bases, the J end by 0 bases, with 12 bases between. Germline V CDR1 and CDR2: DFQATT, SNEGSKA (reference sequence). CDR3 residues: CSAREMSDNSNQPQHF. CDR3 sequence (DNA): TGCAGTGCTAGAGAGATGAGTGATAATAGCAATCAGCCCCAGCATTTT.

The sample holds many counts of this clonotype. This sequence joins TRBV5-8 and TRBJ2-7; D is ambiguous. The CDR3 extends over 13 amino acids. Germline assignment: CDR1 SGHTS and CDR2 YDEGEE. V lost 1 base and J 2 bases, leaving 7 bases between the germline ends. The DNA for the CDR3 is TGTGCCAGCAGCTTGTACCTTACCTACGAGCAGTACTTC. Protein product: CASSLYLTYEQYF.

This clonotype was picked up many times. The chain recombines TRBV4-3 with TRBJ1-1, with D perhaps matching TRBD1 (6 bases). Trimming pared 2 bases from V and 1 base from J, leaving 11 bases between. Germline assignment: CDR1 LGHNA and CDR2 YSLEER. The CDR3 is 15 residues long. In nucleotides, the CDR3 is TGCGCCAGCAGCCAAATACAGGGACAGAACACTGAAGCTTTCTTT. This codes for CASSQIQGQNTEAFF.

This clonotype turned up a few times. An end of the junction does not agree with germline; a read error may underlie this. The gene calls are TRBV4-1 and TRBJ1-4; 8 bases map to TRBD1. The CDR3 has 13 amino acids. Germline V gene data show CDR1 as MGHRA and CDR2 as YSYEKL. CDR3 loop: CASSQDRTRDRLF. The CDR3 coding sequence is TGCGCCAGCAGCCAAGATAGGACCCGGGACAGGCTTTTT.

This clonotype was detected ten times or more. The chain joins TRBV28 to TRBJ2-7, with a possible D match to TRBD2 (5 bases). This CDR3 has 14 amino acids. CDR1 is MDHEN and CDR2 is SYDVKM in the germline V gene. Trimming shortened V by 3 bases and J by 4 bases, and 13 bases separated the two germline ends. CDR3 in DNA: TGTGCCAGCAGTTTCCCGGGGTCCCGTTACGAGCAGTACTTC. Translating it yields CASSFPGSRYEQYF.

Details on this clonotype: Germline is not matched at one junction end, which may reflect a read error. This chain links TRBV27 with TRBJ1-5, with TRBD1 identical over 8 bases. Germline-derived CDR1 and CDR2 are MNHEY and SMNVEV (reference sequence). The length of the CDR3 is 16 residues. The CDR3 region is CASSPFGQGPNQSQHF. The CDR3 DNA follows: TGTGCCAGCAGTCCCTTCGGACAGGGCCCCAATCAGTCCCAGCATTTT.

This clonotype was seen ten or more times. The chain uses TRBV19 and TRBJ1-1; D gene ambiguous. This CDR3 spans 13 amino acids. The V end lost 0 bases, the J end lost 5 bases, and 7 bases lay between the germline ends. The germline V gene encodes CDR1 LNHDA and CDR2 SQIVND (reference sequence). For the CDR3, the DNA is TGTGCCAGTAGTATAGACGTTTTTACTGAAGCTTTCTTT. As protein: CASSIDVFTEAFF.

This clonotype has at least ten counts. The V and J genes are TRBV28 and TRBJ2-7; 7 nucleotides match TRBD1. Per germline, CDR1 MDHEN and CDR2 SYDVKM. The junction had 6 bases not matched to a gene; V was cut back by 1 base and J by 12 bases. The CDR3 runs 12 residues. The CDR3 DNA is TGTGCCAGCAGTTTATCCCCGACAGGGATGTACTTC. This encodes CASSLSPTGMYF. Looking up the rest from reference TRBV28 and TRBJ2-7 gives the full variable domain: DVKVTQSSRYLVKRTGEKVFLECVQDMDHENMFWYRQDPGLGLRLIYFSYDVKMKEKGDIPEGYSVSREKKERFSLILESASTNQTSMYLCASSLSPTGMYFGPGTRLTVT.

This clonotype occurred many times. The V call is TRBV9, the J call TRBJ1-1; D remains unclear. CDR1 is SGDLS, CDR2 YYNGEE, per germline. The CDR3 consists of 14 residues. Trimming left V 2 bases short and J 3 bases short, with 11 bases between. The CDR3 DNA follows: TGTGCCAGCAGCGTGGGCCAGCGGGACACTGAAGCTTTCTTT. Its protein product is CASSVGQRDTEAFF.